Listed below are T cell receptor beta chains from one sample, sequenced in a study of control samples from healthy donors and cancer patients. Using immunoSEQ multiplex PCR, the repertoire was profiled, and TCRdb retains in-frame clones only, with some absent. The sample yields about 160,000 clones, about 94% seen once. Sequenced input: PBMCs. The receptors stem from a man in his sixties with colorectal cancer. The CDR3 runs from the conserved cysteine through the conserved F or W. Fields, in order: V gene, clone size, D gene, J gene, CDR3 DNA, CDR3 protein. The D gene is left open where the match is weak. For some rows the clone size is stated as once, few or many, or as a class when expanded; others skip it.

TRBV6-2/TRBV6-3	NA	TRBD2	TRBJ2-7	TGTGCCAGCAGCCTCCCCCGGGGGGGGGCCTACGAGCAGTACTTC	CASSLPRGGAYEQYF
TRBV3-1/TRBV3-2	NA	NA	TRBJ2-3	TGTGCCAGCAGCCAGGACACAGATACGCAGTATTTT	CASSQDTDTQYF
TRBV4-1	NA	NA	TRBJ2-3	TGCGCCAGCAGCCAAGACCGTCGGACAGATAATACAGATACGCAGTATTTT	CASSQDRRTDNTDTQYF
TRBV3-1/TRBV3-2	NA	NA	TRBJ2-3	TGTGCCAGCAGCCTTTCAAAGGGTGGCACAGATACGCAGTATTTT	CASSLSKGGTDTQYF
TRBV12-3/TRBV12-4	NA	NA	TRBJ2-7	TGTGCCAGCAGTTTATGGCCAGGGCGCGAGCAGTACTTC	CASSLWPGREQYF
TRBV30	NA	NA	TRBJ1-4	TGTGCCTGGGGACAGTATAATGAAAAACTGTTTTTT	CAWGQYNEKLFF
TRBV9	NA	NA	TRBJ1-5	TGTGCCAGCAGCACCTCCCCCAATCAGCCCCAGCATTTT	CASSTSPNQPQHF
TRBV6-5	NA	NA	TRBJ1-5	TGTGCCAGCAACAGAGATAGCAATCAGCCCCAGCATTTT	CASNRDSNQPQHF
TRBV4-1	NA	TRBD1	TRBJ1-1	TGCGCCAGCAGCCAGCCCCGACAGGGTAACACTGAAGCTTTCTTT	CASSQPRQGNTEAFF
TRBV5-1	NA	NA	TRBJ1-1	TGCGCCAGCAGCTTGGTAGTGTGGGACACTGAAGCTTTCTTT	CASSLVVWDTEAFF
TRBV29-1	NA	NA	TRBJ1-5	TGCAGCGCGGGACTCCGCAATCAGCCCCAGCATTTT	CSAGLRNQPQHF
TRBV27	NA	NA	TRBJ1-2	TGTGCCAGCAGTTTAGTTCCCGGACAAAACTATGGCTACACCTTC	CASSLVPGQNYGYTF
TRBV7-9	NA	TRBD2	TRBJ2-1	TGTGCCAGCAGCCCACCGGGACTAGCCTACAATGAGCAGTTCTTC	CASSPPGLAYNEQFF
TRBV6-1	NA	NA	TRBJ1-1	TGTGCCAGCCAGGTAAAATTGAACACTGAAGCTTTCTTT	CASQVKLNTEAFF
TRBV10-3	NA	NA	TRBJ1-5	TGTGCCATCAGTGAAAGGGAAATGAATCGCCAGCCCCAGCATTTT	CAISEREMNRQPQHF
TRBV30	NA	NA	TRBJ1-6	TGTGCCTGGAGTTCAGGGAGCTCCTATAATTCACCCCTCCACTTT	CAWSSGSSYNSPLHF
TRBV5-6	once	NA	TRBJ1-6	TGTGCCAGCAGCGTCGGGGAGTATAATTCACCCCTCCACTTT	CASSVGEYNSPLHF
TRBV9	NA	NA	TRBJ2-3	TGTGCCAGCAGCGTAGAAAGGCTAGATACGCAGTATTTT	CASSVERLDTQYF
TRBV10-1	NA	NA	TRBJ2-3	TGCGCCAGCAGTGAGTCGGCCACCCGCACAGATACGCAGTATTTT	CASSESATRTDTQYF
TRBV12-3/TRBV12-4	NA	NA	TRBJ1-2	TGTGCCAGCAGTCCCCCGGGGAACTATGGCTACACCTTC	CASSPPGNYGYTF
TRBV2	few	TRBD1	TRBJ1-1	TGTGCCAGCTCCGGGACAGAGAAAATTAGGGCTTTCTTT	CASSGTEKIRAFF
TRBV19	NA	TRBD1	TRBJ1-4	TGTGCCAGTAGTCGACAGGGAGCCGAAAAACTGTTTTTT	CASSRQGAEKLFF
TRBV3-1/TRBV3-2	NA	TRBD2	TRBJ2-5	TGTGCCAGCAGCCAGATCTTAGCGGGGGGGCCTCGAGAGACCCAGTACTTC	CASSQILAGGPRETQYF
TRBV9	NA	NA	TRBJ1-5	TGTGCCAGCAGCGTAGCGGCCGATAGCAATCAGCCCCAGCATTTT	CASSVAADSNQPQHF
TRBV5-4	NA	NA	TRBJ2-7	TGTGCCAGCAGCCCCGACCCGGAGGCCTACGAGCAGTACTTC	CASSPDPEAYEQYF
TRBV5-1	NA	TRBD1	TRBJ1-6	TGCGCCAGCAATCCGGGACAGGGGAATTCACCCCTCCACTTT	CASNPGQGNSPLHF
TRBV11-2	NA	TRBD1	TRBJ1-4	TGTGCCAGCAGCCCGGACAGGGAAAAACTGTTTTTT	CASSPDREKLFF
TRBV7-9	NA	NA	TRBJ2-1	TGTGCCAGCAGCCCCCTAGGGGGGGGGACCTACAATGAGCAGTTCTTC	CASSPLGGGTYNEQFF
TRBV4-1	NA	NA	TRBJ1-1	TGCGCCAGCAGCCAACAACCCACAGTGAACACTGAAGCTTTCTTT	CASSQQPTVNTEAFF
TRBV6-2/TRBV6-3	NA	NA	TRBJ2-1	TGTGCCAGCAGTTATTTGCAACGAAAGCAGTTCTTC	CASSYLQRKQFF
TRBV19	NA	TRBD1	TRBJ1-1	TGTGCCAGTAGTGACAGGGGCCAGGCTGAAGCTTTCTTT	CASSDRGQAEAFF
TRBV5-6	NA	TRBD2	TRBJ2-5	TGTGCCAGCAGCCCGGGACTAGCGTTTAAAGAGACCCAGTACTTC	CASSPGLAFKETQYF
TRBV27	NA	TRBD1	TRBJ2-1	TGTGCCAGCAGCCTAGGGACAGGTGGGAATGAGCAGTTCTTC	CASSLGTGGNEQFF
TRBV19	NA	NA	TRBJ1-5	TGTGCCAGTAGCACTCAGGGGTCAGGTCAGCCCCAGCATTTT	CASSTQGSGQPQHF
TRBV7-9	NA	NA	TRBJ2-5	TGTGCCAGCAGCCTCTGGAGGGCAGGTCAAGAGACCCAGTACTTC	CASSLWRAGQETQYF
TRBV3-1/TRBV3-2	NA	NA	TRBJ1-3	TGTGCCAGCAGCCGAGACAGTGTCTCTGGAAACACCATATATTTT	CASSRDSVSGNTIYF
TRBV11-2	NA	TRBD1	TRBJ2-3	TGTGCCAGCAGCCTCGGGACAGGTGGGGATACGCAGTATTTT	CASSLGTGGDTQYF
TRBV19	NA	NA	TRBJ2-6	TGTGCCAGTACCTTGCTGATCAGCTCTGGGGCCAACGTCCTGACTTTC	CASTLLISSGANVLTF
TRBV18	NA	TRBD1	TRBJ2-2	TGTGCCAGCTCAGGACAGGAAATCGCGAACACCGGGGAGCTGTTTTTT	CASSGQEIANTGELFF